This record looks at one TCR beta chain sequence and its context. Some clones are missing from TCRdb's copy, which holds only in-frame ones; the method was immunoSEQ multiplex PCR. Among 65,000 to 90,000 clones listed, 80% to 95% were seen once. The sample belongs to a study of OX40 agonist ivuxolimab in advanced cancers. The overall study: The drug used for patients, ivuxolimab, was an agonistic anti-OX40 (CD134) antibody. Intravenous ivuxolimab was administered to patients every 2 weeks at 0.01 to 10 mg/kg.

V dropped 1 base and J dropped 5 bases, with 12 bases sitting between them. Per germline, CDR1 SEHNR and CDR2 FQNEAQ (reference sequence). The CDR3 length is 14 residues. The starting material was CD4+ or CD8+ T cells sorted from blood, obtained in a trial of the OX40 agonist ivuxolimab. The J gene is TRBJ2-7, the V gene TRBV7-9; D gene unclear. The TCR originated in an adult with an advanced solid tumor such as melanoma, head and neck, liver or kidney cancer. The CDR3 region has the DNA TGTGCCAGCAGCTTAGACGTGACCCCTAACGAGCAGTACTTC. It codes for CASSLDVTPNEQYF.